The T cell receptor beta chain under discussion was sequenced for a study of memory CD4+ T cells and cytomegalovirus serostatus. Study as a whole: This sample comes from healthy Belgian adults, fewer than 10 CMV seropositive, some 22 seronegative.

The study's findings and limits: Each of approximately 70 CMV-associated TCRbeta sequences occurred in one to five individuals.

The sort gate was single viable CD3+CD4+CD8-CD45RO+ cells for memory CD4+ T cells. This clone was observed a few times. What it binds is unknown. Some clones are missing from TCRdb's copy, which holds only in-frame ones; the method was immunoSEQ multiplex PCR. The profile shows approximately 74,000 clones, about 80% of them singletons. The CDR3 consists of 15 residues. The ends lost 0 bases at V and 6 bases at J; junction bases unmatched: 4. The germline V gene encodes CDR1 MGHRA and CDR2 YSYEKL. This clonotype was sampled from an adult in good health and CMV-seropositive. Material: memory CD4+ T cells from blood. V and J are TRBV4-1 and TRBJ1-5, with 8 nucleotides matching TRBD1. The CDR3 DNA is TGCGCCAGCAGCCAAGACCGACAGGGGAGTCAGCCCCAGCATTTT. Encoded protein: CASSQDRQGSQPQHF.